The rows below give T cell receptor beta chains drawn from one sample of a study of human T cells and chemical hapten exposure. TCRdb re-called the RACE reads through MiXCR, storing one row per CDR3 protein. The data contain some 80,000 distinct CDR3 sequences, roughly 10% of them singletons. The sequencing used whole blood, collected in connection with sensitization to the hapten diphenylcyclopropenone (DPC). These receptors were obtained from a woman in her thirties with alopecia areata. Some clones in this sample may be carry-over from other donors' samples. Both conserved end residues are part of each CDR3. The order of the fields is J gene, D gene, V gene, clone size, CDR3 protein, CDR3 DNA. D genes are given only for firm matches. Expanded clones get a size class; other rows say once, few or many, or leave the size out.

TRBJ2-1,.,TRBV7-2,few,CASSLNSPYNEQFF,TGTGCCAGCAGCCTCAACTCCCCCTACAATGAGCAGTTCTTC
TRBJ2-4,TRBD1,TRBV29-1,few,CSAGQENIQYF,TGCAGCGCGGGACAGGAAAACATTCAGTACTTC
TRBJ1-5,.,TRBV20-1,many,CSARPAGGSNQPQHF,TGCAGTGCTAGACCAGCTGGGGGGAGTAATCAGCCCCAGCATTTT
TRBJ2-5,.,TRBV6-2/TRBV6-3,.,CASFKLETQYF,TGTGCCAGCTTTAAGCTGGAGACCCAGTACTTC
TRBJ2-6,.,TRBV28,many,CASRSAASGANVLTF,TGTGCCAGCAGATCGGCTGCCTCTGGGGCCAACGTCCTGACTTTC
TRBJ2-5,.,TRBV28,many,CASSRGGSQETQYF,TGTGCCAGCAGCCGGGGCGGGTCCCAAGAGACCCAGTACTTC
TRBJ1-5,.,TRBV10-3,.,CATRYREEQPQHF,TGTGCCACAAGATACAGGGAGGAGCAGCCCCAGCATTTT
TRBJ2-7,.,TRBV7-8,.,CASSHTGSVSYQQYF,TGTGCCAGCAGTCATACGGGCAGCGTTTCCTACCAGCAGTACTTC
TRBJ2-7,.,TRBV6-2/TRBV6-3,.,CASRPSGAREQYF,TGTGCCAGCAGGCCGAGTGGGGCTCGCGAGCAGTACTTC
TRBJ1-1,.,TRBV6-2/TRBV6-3,.,CASSYEAGMNTEAFF,TGTGCCAGCAGTTACGAGGCAGGGATGAACACTGAAGCTTTCTTT
TRBJ2-7,TRBD1,TRBV20-1,.,CSARAQGVLSYEQYF,TGCAGTGCTAGGGCCCAGGGGGTGCTTTCCTACGAGCAGTACTTC
TRBJ2-1,.,TRBV10-3,few,CAISEGYEQFF,TGTGCCATCAGTGAAGGATATGAGCAGTTCTTC
TRBJ2-7,.,TRBV7-2,many,CASSLGQHGSYEQYF,TGTGCCAGCAGCTTAGGGCAGCATGGGTCCTACGAGCAGTACTTC
TRBJ2-6,TRBD1,TRBV11-2,many,CASSYRTGPGANVLTF,TGTGCCAGCAGCTATCGGACAGGGCCTGGGGCCAACGTCCTGACTTTC
TRBJ2-1,.,TRBV3-1,few,CASSQRSVGEQFF,TGTGCCAGCAGCCAACGTTCCGTCGGTGAGCAGTTCTTC